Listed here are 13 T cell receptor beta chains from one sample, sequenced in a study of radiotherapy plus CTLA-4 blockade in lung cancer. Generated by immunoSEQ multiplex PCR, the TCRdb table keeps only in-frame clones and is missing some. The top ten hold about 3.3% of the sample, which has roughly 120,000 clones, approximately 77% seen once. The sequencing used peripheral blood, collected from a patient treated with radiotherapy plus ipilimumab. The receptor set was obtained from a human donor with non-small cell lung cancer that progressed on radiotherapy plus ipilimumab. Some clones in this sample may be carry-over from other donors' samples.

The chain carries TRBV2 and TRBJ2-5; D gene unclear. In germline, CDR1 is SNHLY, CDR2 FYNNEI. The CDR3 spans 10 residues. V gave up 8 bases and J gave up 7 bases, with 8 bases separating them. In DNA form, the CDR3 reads TGTGCCAGCTCCGTTGGGACCCAGTACTTC. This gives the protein CASSVGTQYF.

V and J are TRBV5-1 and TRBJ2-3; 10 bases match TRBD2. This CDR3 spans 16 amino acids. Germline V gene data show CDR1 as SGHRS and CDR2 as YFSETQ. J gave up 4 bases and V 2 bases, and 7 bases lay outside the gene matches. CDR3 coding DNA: TGCGCCAGCAGCTTTGGAGCGGGGGGGAATGCAGATACGCAGTATTTT. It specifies CASSFGAGGNADTQYF. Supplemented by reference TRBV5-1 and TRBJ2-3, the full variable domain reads KAGVTQTPRYLIKTRGQQVTLSCSPISGHRSVSWYQQTPGQGLQFLFEYFSETQRNKGNFPGRFSGRQFSNSRSEMNVSTLELGDSALYLCASSFGAGGNADTQYFGPGTRLTVL.

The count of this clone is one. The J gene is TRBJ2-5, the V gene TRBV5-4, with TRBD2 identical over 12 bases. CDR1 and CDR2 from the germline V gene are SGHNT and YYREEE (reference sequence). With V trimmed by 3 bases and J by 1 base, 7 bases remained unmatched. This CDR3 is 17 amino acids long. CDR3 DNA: TGTGCCAGCAGCTCAGCTAGCGGGGGGGCGGTCCAAGAGACCCAGTACTTC. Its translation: CASSSASGGAVQETQYF.

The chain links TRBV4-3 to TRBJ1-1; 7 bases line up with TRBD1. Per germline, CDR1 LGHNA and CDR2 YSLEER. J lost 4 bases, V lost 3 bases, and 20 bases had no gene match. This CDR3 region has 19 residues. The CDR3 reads CASSHQTGTARIWATEAFF. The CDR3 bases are TGCGCCAGCAGCCATCAAACCGGGACAGCAAGGATATGGGCCACTGAAGCTTTCTTT.

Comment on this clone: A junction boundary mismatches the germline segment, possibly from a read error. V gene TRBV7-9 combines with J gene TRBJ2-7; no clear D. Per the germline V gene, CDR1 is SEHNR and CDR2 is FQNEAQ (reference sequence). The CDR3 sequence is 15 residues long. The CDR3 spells CASSFPETLGERRAF. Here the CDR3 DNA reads TGTGCCAGCAGCTTTCCAGAGACCCTTGGTGAGCGAAGGGCCTTC. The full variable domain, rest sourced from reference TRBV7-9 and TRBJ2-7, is DTGVSQNPRHKITKRGQNVTFRCDPISEHNRLYWYRQTLGQGPEFLTYFQNEAQLEKSRLLSDRFSAERPKGSFSTLEIQRTEQGDSAMYLCASSFPETLGERRAFGPGTRLTVT.

CDR3 bases: TGCAGCGTCCTCCAGTCCCAATATGGCTACACCTTC. It encodes CSVLQSQYGYTF. The chain uses TRBV29-1 and TRBJ1-2; D is uncertain. Germline V gene data show CDR1 as SQVTM and CDR2 as ANQGSEA. V was cut by 6 bases and J by 5 bases, with 13 bases left in between. The CDR3 length is 12 residues.

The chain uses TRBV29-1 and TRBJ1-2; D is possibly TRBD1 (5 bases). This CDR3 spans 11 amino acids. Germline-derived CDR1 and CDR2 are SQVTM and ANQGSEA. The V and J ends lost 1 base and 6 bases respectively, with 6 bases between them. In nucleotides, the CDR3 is TGCAGCGTTGAAGGGGGCGATGGCTACACCTTC. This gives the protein CSVEGGDGYTF.

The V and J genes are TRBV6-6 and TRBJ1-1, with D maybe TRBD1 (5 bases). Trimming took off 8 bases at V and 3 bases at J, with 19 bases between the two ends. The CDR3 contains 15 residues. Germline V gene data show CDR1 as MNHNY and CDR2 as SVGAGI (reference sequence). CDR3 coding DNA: TGTGCCAGCGAAATTACGCGGGGGGTGCACACTGAAGCTTTCTTT. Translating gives CASEITRGVHTEAFF.

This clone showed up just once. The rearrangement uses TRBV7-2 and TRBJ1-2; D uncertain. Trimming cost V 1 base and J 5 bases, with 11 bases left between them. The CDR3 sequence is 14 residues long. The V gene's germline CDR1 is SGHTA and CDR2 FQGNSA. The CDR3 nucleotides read TGTGCCAGCAGCTTAGGTGGAGGAATTTATGGCTACACCTTC. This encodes CASSLGGGIYGYTF.

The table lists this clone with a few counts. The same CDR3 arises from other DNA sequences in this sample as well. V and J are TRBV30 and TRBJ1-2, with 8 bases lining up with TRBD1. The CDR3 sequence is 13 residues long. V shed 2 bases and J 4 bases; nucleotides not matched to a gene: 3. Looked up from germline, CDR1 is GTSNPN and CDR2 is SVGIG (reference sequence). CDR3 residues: CAWSRDRPYGYTF. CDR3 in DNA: TGTGCCTGGAGTCGGGACAGGCCCTATGGCTACACCTTC.

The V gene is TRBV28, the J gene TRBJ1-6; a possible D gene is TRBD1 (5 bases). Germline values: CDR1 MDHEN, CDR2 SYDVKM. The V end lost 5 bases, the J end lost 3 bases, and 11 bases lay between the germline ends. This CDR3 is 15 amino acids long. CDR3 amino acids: CASSGAAGYNSPLHF. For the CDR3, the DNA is TGTGCCAGCAGTGGGGCGGCGGGCTATAATTCACCCCTCCACTTT.

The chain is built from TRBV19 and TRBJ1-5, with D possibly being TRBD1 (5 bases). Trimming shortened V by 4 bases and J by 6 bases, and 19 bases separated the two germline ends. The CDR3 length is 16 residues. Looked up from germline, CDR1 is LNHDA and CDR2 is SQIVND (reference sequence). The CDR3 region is CASSTLREGISQPQHF. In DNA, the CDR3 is TGTGCCAGTAGTACCCTGAGAGAGGGGATCAGTCAGCCCCAGCATTTT.

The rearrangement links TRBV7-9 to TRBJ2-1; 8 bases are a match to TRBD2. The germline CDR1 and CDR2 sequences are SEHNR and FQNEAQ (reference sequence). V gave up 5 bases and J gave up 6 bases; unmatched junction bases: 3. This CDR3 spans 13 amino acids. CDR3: CASSTGGGNEQFF. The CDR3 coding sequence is TGTGCCAGCAGCACCGGGGGGGGCAATGAGCAGTTCTTC.